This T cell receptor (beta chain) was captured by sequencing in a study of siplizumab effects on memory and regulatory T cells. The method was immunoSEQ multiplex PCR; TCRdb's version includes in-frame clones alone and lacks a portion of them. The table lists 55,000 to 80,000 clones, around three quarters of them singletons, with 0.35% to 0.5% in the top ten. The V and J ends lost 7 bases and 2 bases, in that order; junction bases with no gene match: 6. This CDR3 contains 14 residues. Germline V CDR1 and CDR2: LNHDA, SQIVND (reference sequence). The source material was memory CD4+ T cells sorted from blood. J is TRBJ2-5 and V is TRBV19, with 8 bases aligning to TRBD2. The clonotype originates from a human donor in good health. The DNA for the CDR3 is TGTGCCAGTACATCCTTAGCGGGGCAAGAGACCCAGTACTTC. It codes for CASTSLAGQETQYF.